A selection of T cell receptor beta chains follows, all from one sample in a study of T cells in Graves' hyperthyroidism and ophthalmopathy. TCRdb used MiXCR to reprocess the multiplex PCR reads, holding one entry per CDR3 protein. This repertoire shows 300,000 to 500,000 distinct CDR3 sequences, around 15% found once; its top ten account for 25% to 30%. The sequencing input was blood. The receptors derive from a man aged 45 to 65 with Graves' ophthalmopathy. Each CDR3 is given with its conserved first and last residue. Fields, in order: V gene, D gene, J gene, clone size, CDR3 protein, CDR3 DNA. A D gene is named only where the DNA matches it firmly. The size field is filled for only some rows; it gives once, few, many or a size class.

v_call: TRBV6-1
d_call: TRBD2
j_call: TRBJ2-1
clone_size: -
cdr3_aa: CAIQIAGNYNEQFF
cdr3_nt: TGTGCCATCCAAATAGCGGGAAACTACAATGAGCAGTTCTTC

v_call: TRBV12-3/TRBV12-4
d_call: -
j_call: TRBJ1-5
clone_size: many
cdr3_aa: CASSSLIGGWGNQPQHF
cdr3_nt: TGTGCCAGCAGTAGCCTGATCGGGGGTTGGGGCAATCAGCCCCAGCATTTT

v_call: TRBV19
d_call: TRBD1
j_call: TRBJ2-1
clone_size: -
cdr3_aa: CASSIWDRASNEQFF
cdr3_nt: TGTGCCAGTAGTATTTGGGACAGGGCTTCCAATGAGCAGTTCTTC

v_call: TRBV18
d_call: TRBD2
j_call: TRBJ2-3
clone_size: -
cdr3_aa: CASSPRGGRAADTQYF
cdr3_nt: TGTGCCAGCTCACCTCGCGGCGGGAGGGCCGCAGATACGCAGTATTTT

v_call: TRBV25-1
d_call: -
j_call: TRBJ2-5
clone_size: -
cdr3_aa: CASSDPGTGKETQYF
cdr3_nt: TGTGCCAGCAGTGACCCCGGGACGGGAAAAGAGACCCAGTACTTC

v_call: TRBV19
d_call: TRBD1
j_call: TRBJ1-5
clone_size: few
cdr3_aa: CASQTGTGAGGALGPQHF
cdr3_nt: TGTGCCAGTCAAACCGGGACAGGGGCCGGGGGTGCCTTAGGGCCCCAGCATTTT

v_call: TRBV5-6
d_call: TRBD1
j_call: TRBJ2-7
clone_size: many
cdr3_aa: CASSLVGQGLYEQYF
cdr3_nt: TGTGCCAGCAGCTTGGTCGGACAGGGGTTATACGAGCAGTACTTC

v_call: TRBV3-1
d_call: -
j_call: TRBJ2-7
clone_size: many
cdr3_aa: CASRGQESYEQYF
cdr3_nt: TGTGCCAGCAGGGGACAAGAGTCCTACGAGCAGTACTTC

v_call: TRBV9
d_call: TRBD1
j_call: TRBJ2-5
clone_size: -
cdr3_aa: CASSWGTGYQETQYF
cdr3_nt: TGTGCCAGCAGCTGGGGGACAGGGTATCAAGAGACCCAGTACTTC

v_call: TRBV29-1
d_call: -
j_call: TRBJ1-2
clone_size: few
cdr3_aa: CSAAASSYGYTF
cdr3_nt: TGCAGCGCCGCGGCTTCATCATACGGCTACACCTTC

v_call: TRBV7-9
d_call: TRBD1
j_call: TRBJ2-5
clone_size: many
cdr3_aa: CASSFQGEETQYF
cdr3_nt: TGTGCCAGCAGCTTCCAGGGGGAAGAGACCCAGTACTTC

v_call: TRBV5-5
d_call: -
j_call: TRBJ2-3
clone_size: -
cdr3_aa: CASSVTYGADTQYF
cdr3_nt: TGTGCCAGCAGCGTGACGTACGGGGCAGATACGCAGTATTTT

v_call: TRBV5-8
d_call: TRBD2
j_call: TRBJ2-7
clone_size: -
cdr3_aa: CASSWGFASGSYEQYF
cdr3_nt: TGTGCCAGCAGCTGGGGGTTTGCTAGCGGGAGTTACGAGCAGTACTTC

v_call: TRBV7-9
d_call: -
j_call: TRBJ2-3
clone_size: many
cdr3_aa: CASSDGGPDTQYF
cdr3_nt: TGTGCCAGCAGCGACGGGGGGCCAGATACGCAGTATTTT

v_call: TRBV6-1
d_call: TRBD1
j_call: TRBJ1-5
clone_size: few
cdr3_aa: CASTLGTGRPHNQPQHF
cdr3_nt: TGTGCCAGCACCCTGGGGACAGGGAGGCCCCACAATCAGCCCCAGCATTTT

v_call: TRBV7-9
d_call: -
j_call: TRBJ1-1
clone_size: many
cdr3_aa: CASSVVNTEAFF
cdr3_nt: TGTGCCAGCAGCGTTGTGAACACTGAAGCTTTCTTT

v_call: TRBV10-3
d_call: TRBD1
j_call: TRBJ2-7
clone_size: -
cdr3_aa: CAIRQGNSYEQYF
cdr3_nt: TGTGCCATCAGACAGGGGAACAGCTACGAGCAGTACTTC

v_call: TRBV20-1
d_call: -
j_call: TRBJ2-5
clone_size: few
cdr3_aa: CSATSSTLGETQYF
cdr3_nt: TGCAGTGCTACGTCAAGCACCTTAGGCGAGACCCAGTACTTC

v_call: TRBV29-1
d_call: -
j_call: TRBJ1-1
clone_size: -
cdr3_aa: CSVVAGWMNTEAFF
cdr3_nt: TGCAGCGTGGTGGCAGGGTGGATGAACACTGAAGCTTTCTTT

v_call: TRBV28
d_call: TRBD1
j_call: TRBJ1-6
clone_size: many
cdr3_aa: CASSSPGTGGSPLHF
cdr3_nt: TGTGCCAGCAGTTCGCCAGGGACAGGGGGTTCACCCCTCCACTTT

v_call: TRBV20-1
d_call: -
j_call: TRBJ2-1
clone_size: many
cdr3_aa: CSASIPYNEQFF
cdr3_nt: TGCAGTGCTAGTATCCCATACAATGAGCAGTTCTTC

v_call: TRBV12-5
d_call: TRBD1
j_call: TRBJ2-5
clone_size: many
cdr3_aa: CASGFGQGSGETQYF
cdr3_nt: TGTGCTAGTGGTTTTGGACAGGGGTCGGGAGAGACCCAGTACTTC

v_call: TRBV5-1
d_call: -
j_call: TRBJ2-5
clone_size: many
cdr3_aa: CASGITTGRLETQYF
cdr3_nt: TGCGCCAGCGGGATTACGACAGGGAGGTTGGAGACCCAGTACTTC

v_call: TRBV9
d_call: -
j_call: TRBJ2-4
clone_size: few
cdr3_aa: CASSPLATLAKNIQYF
cdr3_nt: TGTGCCAGCAGCCCCCTAGCGACTCTAGCCAAAAACATTCAGTACTTC

v_call: TRBV11-2
d_call: -
j_call: TRBJ1-5
clone_size: many
cdr3_aa: CASSLAGQGYQPQHF
cdr3_nt: TGTGCCAGCAGCTTAGCTGGGCAGGGCTATCAGCCCCAGCATTTT

v_call: TRBV20-1
d_call: -
j_call: TRBJ2-2
clone_size: -
cdr3_aa: CSAPTGSNTGELFF
cdr3_nt: TGCAGTGCTCCTACGGGGTCGAACACCGGGGAGCTGTTTTTT

v_call: TRBV12-3/TRBV12-4
d_call: TRBD2
j_call: TRBJ2-1
clone_size: many
cdr3_aa: CASSLGGRLAGNEQFF
cdr3_nt: TGTGCCAGCAGTTTAGGGGGTCGACTAGCGGGTAATGAGCAGTTCTTC

v_call: TRBV9
d_call: -
j_call: TRBJ2-5
clone_size: many
cdr3_aa: CASSVADIGGRQYF
cdr3_nt: TGTGCCAGCAGCGTTGCAGATATCGGGGGTAGACAGTACTTC

v_call: TRBV19
d_call: -
j_call: TRBJ2-3
clone_size: once
cdr3_aa: CASSIDGGPTDTQYF
cdr3_nt: TGTGCCAGTAGTATAGATGGCGGCCCCACAGATACGCAGTATTTT